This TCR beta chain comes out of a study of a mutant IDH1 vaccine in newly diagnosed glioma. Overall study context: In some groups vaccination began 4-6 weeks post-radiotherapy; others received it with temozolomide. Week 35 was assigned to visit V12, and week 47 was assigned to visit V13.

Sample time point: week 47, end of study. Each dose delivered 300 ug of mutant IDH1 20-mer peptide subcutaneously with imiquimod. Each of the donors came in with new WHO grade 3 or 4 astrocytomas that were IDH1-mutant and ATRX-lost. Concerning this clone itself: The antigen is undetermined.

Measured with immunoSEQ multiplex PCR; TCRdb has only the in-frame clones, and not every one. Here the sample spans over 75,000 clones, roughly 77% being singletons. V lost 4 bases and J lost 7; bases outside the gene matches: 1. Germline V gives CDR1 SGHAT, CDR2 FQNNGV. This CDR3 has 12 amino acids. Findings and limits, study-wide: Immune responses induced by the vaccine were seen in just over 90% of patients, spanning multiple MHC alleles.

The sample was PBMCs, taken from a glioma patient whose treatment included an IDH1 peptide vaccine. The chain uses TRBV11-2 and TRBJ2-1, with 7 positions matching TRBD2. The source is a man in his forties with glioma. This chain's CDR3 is CASSSGGNEQFF. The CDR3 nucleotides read TGTGCCAGCAGCTCCGGGGGGAATGAGCAGTTCTTC.